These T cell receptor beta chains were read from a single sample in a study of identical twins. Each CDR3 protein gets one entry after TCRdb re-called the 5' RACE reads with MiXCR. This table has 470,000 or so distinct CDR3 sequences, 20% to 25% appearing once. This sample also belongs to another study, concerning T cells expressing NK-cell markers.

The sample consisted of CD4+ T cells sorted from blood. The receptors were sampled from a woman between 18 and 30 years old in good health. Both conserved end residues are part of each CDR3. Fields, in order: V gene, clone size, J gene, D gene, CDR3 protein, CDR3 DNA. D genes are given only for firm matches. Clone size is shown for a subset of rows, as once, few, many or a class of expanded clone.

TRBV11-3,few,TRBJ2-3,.,CASSLDHRSTQYF,TGTGCCAGCAGCTTAGATCACCGCTCTACGCAGTATTTT
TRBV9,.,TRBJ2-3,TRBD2,CASSVASGRGADTQYF,TGTGCCAGCAGCGTAGCTAGCGGGAGAGGGGCCGATACGCAGTATTTT
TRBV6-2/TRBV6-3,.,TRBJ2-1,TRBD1,CASRPTGHNEQFF,TGTGCCAGCAGACCGACAGGGCACAATGAGCAGTTCTTC
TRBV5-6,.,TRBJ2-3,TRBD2,CASSLSLRGSTDTQYF,TGTGCCAGCAGCTTGTCTTTGCGGGGGAGCACAGATACGCAGTATTTT
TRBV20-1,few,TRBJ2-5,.,CSAKASPKETQYF,TGCAGTGCTAAGGCTAGCCCCAAAGAGACCCAGTACTTC
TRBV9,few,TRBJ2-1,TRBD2,CASSVRLGTTYNEQFF,TGTGCCAGCAGCGTCCGACTCGGGACTACTTACAATGAGCAGTTCTTC
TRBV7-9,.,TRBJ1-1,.,CASSLTGSGAFF,TGTGCCAGCAGCTTAACAGGTTCCGGAGCTTTCTTT
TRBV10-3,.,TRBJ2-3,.,CAISEDYATDTQYF,TGTGCCATCAGTGAGGACTACGCAACAGATACGCAGTATTTT
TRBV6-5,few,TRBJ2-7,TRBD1,CASSQGQSEQYF,TGTGCCAGCAGCCAGGGACAGAGCGAGCAGTACTTC
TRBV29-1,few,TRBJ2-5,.,CSVEGPEETQYF,TGCAGCGTTGAAGGCCCTGAAGAGACCCAGTACTTC
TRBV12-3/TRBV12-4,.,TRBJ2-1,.,CASSPGQVSTSEQFF,TGTGCCAGCAGTCCGGGACAAGTCTCGACGAGCGAGCAGTTCTTC
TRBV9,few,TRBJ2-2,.,CASSVMGQNTGELFF,TGTGCCAGCAGCGTAATGGGACAAAACACCGGGGAGCTGTTTTTT
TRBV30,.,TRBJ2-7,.,CAWGGHLATYEQYF,TGTGCCTGGGGGGGACACCTTGCGACCTACGAGCAGTACTTC
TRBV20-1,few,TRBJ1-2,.,CSARPFEGSGYTF,TGCAGTGCTAGACCGTTTGAAGGCTCTGGCTACACCTTC
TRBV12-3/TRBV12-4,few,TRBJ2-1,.,CASRLSPGGEQFF,TGTGCCAGCAGACTTTCACCAGGTGGTGAGCAGTTCTTC
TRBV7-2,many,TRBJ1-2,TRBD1,CASSVRQGNYGYTF,TGTGCCAGCAGCGTCCGACAGGGGAACTATGGCTACACCTTC
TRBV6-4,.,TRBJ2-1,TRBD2,CASSANSGRTYNEQFF,TGTGCCAGCAGTGCAAATAGCGGGAGAACCTACAATGAGCAGTTCTTC